This TCR beta chain was sequenced for a study of T cell changes during pregnancy in multiple sclerosis. TCRdb's copy holds only in-frame clones and misses some; the assay was immunoSEQ multiplex PCR. The top ten hold around 1.2% of the sample, which has some 100,000 clones, roughly 92% seen once. The CDR3 is 14 amino acids. The trim removed 6 bases at V and 5 bases at J, leaving 4 bases unmatched. The germline gives CDR1 SNHLY, CDR2 FYNNEI. Source: peripheral blood, taken in the second trimester of pregnancy. The clonotype was recovered from a female donor with multiple sclerosis, enrolled in a pregnancy study. The chain couples TRBV2 to TRBJ1-4; 9 positions match TRBD1. The CDR3 nucleotides read TGTGCCAGCAGGACCGGGACAGGGAATGAAAAACTGTTTTTT. Translated: CASRTGTGNEKLFF.